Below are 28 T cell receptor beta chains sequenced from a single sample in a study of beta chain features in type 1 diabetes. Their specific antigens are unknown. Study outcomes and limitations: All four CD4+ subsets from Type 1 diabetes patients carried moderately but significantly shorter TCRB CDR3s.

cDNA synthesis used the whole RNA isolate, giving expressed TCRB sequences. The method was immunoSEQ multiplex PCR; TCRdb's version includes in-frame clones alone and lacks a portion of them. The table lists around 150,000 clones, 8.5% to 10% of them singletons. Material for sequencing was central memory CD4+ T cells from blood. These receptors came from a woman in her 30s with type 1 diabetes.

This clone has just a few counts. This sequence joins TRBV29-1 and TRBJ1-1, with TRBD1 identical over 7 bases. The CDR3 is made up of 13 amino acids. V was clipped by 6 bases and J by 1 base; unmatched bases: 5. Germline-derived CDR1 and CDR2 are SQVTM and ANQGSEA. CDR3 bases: TGCAGCGTGGTACAGGGGTCGAACACTGAAGCTTTCTTT. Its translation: CSVVQGSNTEAFF.

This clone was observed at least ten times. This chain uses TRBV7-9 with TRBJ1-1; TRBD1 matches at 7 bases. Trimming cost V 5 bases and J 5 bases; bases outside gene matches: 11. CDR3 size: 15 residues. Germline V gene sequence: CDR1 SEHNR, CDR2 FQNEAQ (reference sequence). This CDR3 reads CASSAPYRGRTEAFF. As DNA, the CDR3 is TGTGCCAGCAGCGCTCCATACAGGGGTAGGACTGAAGCTTTCTTT.

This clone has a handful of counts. In DNA, the CDR3 is TGTGCCAGCAGCCTTGGGACTAGCGGGATGGGTCGGGAGACCCAGTACTTC. Protein sequence: CASSLGTSGMGRETQYF. The V gene is TRBV7-3, the J gene TRBJ2-5; 13 nucleotides line up with TRBD2. V trimming: 5 bases; J trimming: 5 bases; junction bases outside the gene matches: 11. This CDR3 comprises 17 residues. Germline CDR1 SGHTA, CDR2 FQGTGA. Complete variable domain (other parts from reference TRBV7-3 and TRBJ2-5): GAGVSQTPSNKVTEKGKYVELRCDPISGHTALYWYRQSLGQGPEFLIYFQGTGAADDSGLPNDRFFAVRPEGSVSTLKIQRTERGDSAVYLCASSLGTSGMGRETQYFGPGTRLLVL.

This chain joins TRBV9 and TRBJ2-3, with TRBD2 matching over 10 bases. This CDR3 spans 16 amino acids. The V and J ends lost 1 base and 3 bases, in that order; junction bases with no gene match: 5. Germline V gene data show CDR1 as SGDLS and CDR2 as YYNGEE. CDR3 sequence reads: CASSVLGLAWTDTQYF. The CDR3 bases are TGTGCCAGCAGCGTACTGGGACTAGCGTGGACAGATACGCAGTATTTT.

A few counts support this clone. CDR3 nucleotides: TGTGCCAGCAGTCACTCAGGGACAGGGCCCTACGAGCAGTACTTC. This codes for CASSHSGTGPYEQYF. This rearrangement joins TRBV28 to TRBJ2-7; 9 bases are a match to TRBD1. Looked up from germline, CDR1 is MDHEN and CDR2 is SYDVKM. V was clipped by 5 bases and J by 2 bases; unmatched bases: 7. This CDR3 spans 15 amino acids.

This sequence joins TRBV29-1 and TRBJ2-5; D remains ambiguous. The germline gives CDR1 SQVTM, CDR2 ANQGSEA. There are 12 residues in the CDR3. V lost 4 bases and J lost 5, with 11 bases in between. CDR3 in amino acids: CSVVASVETQYF. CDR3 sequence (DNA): TGCAGCGTTGTCGCCAGCGTGGAGACCCAGTACTTC.

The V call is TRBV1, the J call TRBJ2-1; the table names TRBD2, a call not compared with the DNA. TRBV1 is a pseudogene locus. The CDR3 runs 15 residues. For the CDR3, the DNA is TGCACCAGCAGCCAATCGAGCGGGGCCTACAATGAGCAGTTCTTC. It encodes CTSSQSSGAYNEQFF.

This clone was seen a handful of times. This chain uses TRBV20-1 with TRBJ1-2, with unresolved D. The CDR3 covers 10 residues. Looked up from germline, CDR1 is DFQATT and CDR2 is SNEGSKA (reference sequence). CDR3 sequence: CSESSYGYTF. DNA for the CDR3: TGCAGCGAGAGTAGCTATGGCTACACCTTC.

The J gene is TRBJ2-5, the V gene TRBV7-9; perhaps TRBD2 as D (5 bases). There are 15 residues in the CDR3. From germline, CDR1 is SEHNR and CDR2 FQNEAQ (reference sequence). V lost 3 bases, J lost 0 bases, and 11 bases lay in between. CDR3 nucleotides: TGTGCCAGCAGCTTGTATAGCGTTTACCAAGAGACCCAGTACTTC. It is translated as CASSLYSVYQETQYF.

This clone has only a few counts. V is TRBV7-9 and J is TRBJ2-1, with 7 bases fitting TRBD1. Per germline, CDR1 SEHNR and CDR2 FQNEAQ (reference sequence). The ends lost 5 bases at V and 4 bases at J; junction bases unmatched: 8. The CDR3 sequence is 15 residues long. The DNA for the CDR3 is TGTGCCAGCAGCCCTCCAGGGGGAAGGTACAATGAGCAGTTCTTC. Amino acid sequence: CASSPPGGRYNEQFF.

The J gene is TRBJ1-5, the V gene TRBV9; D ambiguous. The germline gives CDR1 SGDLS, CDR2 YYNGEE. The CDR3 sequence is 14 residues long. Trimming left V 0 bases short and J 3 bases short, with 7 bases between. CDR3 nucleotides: TGTGCCAGCAGCGTAGGACACAACAATCAGCCCCAGCATTTT. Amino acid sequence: CASSVGHNNQPQHF.

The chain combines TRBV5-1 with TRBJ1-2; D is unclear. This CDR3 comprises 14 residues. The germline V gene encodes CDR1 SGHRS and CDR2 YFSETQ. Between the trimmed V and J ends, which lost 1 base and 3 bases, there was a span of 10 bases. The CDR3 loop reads CASSLNSPDYGYTF. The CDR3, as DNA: TGCGCCAGCAGCTTGAATTCACCAGACTATGGCTACACCTTC.

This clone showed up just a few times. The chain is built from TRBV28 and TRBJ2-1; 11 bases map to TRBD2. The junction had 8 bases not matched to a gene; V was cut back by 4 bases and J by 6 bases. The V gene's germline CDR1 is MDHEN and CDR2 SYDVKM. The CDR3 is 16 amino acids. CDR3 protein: CASSSPPGLAVNEQFF. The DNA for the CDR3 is TGTGCCAGCAGTTCCCCACCGGGACTAGCGGTCAATGAGCAGTTCTTC.

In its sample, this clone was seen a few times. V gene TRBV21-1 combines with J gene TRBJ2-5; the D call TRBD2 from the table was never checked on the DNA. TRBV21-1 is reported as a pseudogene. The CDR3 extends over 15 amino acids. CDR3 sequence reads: CASNEGAGVRETQYF. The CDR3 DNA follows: TGTGCCAGCAATGAGGGAGCCGGCGTTCGGGAGACCCAGTACTTC.

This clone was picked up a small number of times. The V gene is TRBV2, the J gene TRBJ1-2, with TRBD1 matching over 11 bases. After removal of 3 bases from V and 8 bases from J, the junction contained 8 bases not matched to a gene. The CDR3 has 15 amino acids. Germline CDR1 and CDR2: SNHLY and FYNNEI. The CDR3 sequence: CASSDRDRGLGGYTF. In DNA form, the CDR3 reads TGTGCCAGCAGTGACCGGGACAGGGGGTTAGGAGGCTACACCTTC.

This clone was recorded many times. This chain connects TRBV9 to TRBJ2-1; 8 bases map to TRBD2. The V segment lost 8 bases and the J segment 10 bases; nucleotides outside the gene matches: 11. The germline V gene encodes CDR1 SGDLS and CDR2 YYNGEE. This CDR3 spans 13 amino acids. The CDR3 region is CASIPGLEGEQFF. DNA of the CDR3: TGTGCCAGTATTCCGGGACTAGAGGGAGAGCAGTTCTTC.

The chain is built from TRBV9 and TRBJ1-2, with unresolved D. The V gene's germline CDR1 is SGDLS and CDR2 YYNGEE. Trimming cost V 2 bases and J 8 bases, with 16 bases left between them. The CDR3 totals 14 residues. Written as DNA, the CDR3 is TGTGCCAGCAGCGTTTTAGGAGAGGGCGGCGGCTACACCTTC. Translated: CASSVLGEGGGYTF.

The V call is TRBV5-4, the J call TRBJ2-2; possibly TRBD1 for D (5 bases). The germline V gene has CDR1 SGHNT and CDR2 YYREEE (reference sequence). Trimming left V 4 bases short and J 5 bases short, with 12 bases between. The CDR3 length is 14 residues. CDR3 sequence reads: CASSPRQNTGELFF. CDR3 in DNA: TGTGCCAGCAGCCCGAGACAGAATACCGGGGAGCTGTTTTTT.

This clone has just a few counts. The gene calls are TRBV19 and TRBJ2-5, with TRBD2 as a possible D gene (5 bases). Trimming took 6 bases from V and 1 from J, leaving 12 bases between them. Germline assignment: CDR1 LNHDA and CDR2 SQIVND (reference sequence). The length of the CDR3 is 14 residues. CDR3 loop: CASSVVGVQETQYF. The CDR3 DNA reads TGTGCCAGTAGCGTGGTCGGGGTCCAAGAGACCCAGTACTTC. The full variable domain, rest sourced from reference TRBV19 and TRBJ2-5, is DGGITQSPKYLFRKEGQNVTLSCEQNLNHDAMYWYRQDPGQGLRLIYYSQIVNDFQKGDIAEGYSVSREKKESFPLTVTSAQKNPTAFYLCASSVVGVQETQYFGPGTRLLVL.

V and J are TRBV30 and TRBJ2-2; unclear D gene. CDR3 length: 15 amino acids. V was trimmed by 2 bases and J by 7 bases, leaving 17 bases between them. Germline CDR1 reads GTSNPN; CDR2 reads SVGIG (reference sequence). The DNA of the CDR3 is TGTGCCTGGAGTCCACATCCCTCAATGGTCGGGGAGCTGTTTTTT. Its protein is CAWSPHPSMVGELFF.

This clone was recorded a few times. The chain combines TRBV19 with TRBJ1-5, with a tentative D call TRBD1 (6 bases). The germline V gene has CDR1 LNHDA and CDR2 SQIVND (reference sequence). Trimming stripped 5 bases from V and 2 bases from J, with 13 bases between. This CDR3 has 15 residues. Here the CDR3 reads CASSGGGFGNQPQHF. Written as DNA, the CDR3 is TGTGCCAGTAGTGGGGGGGGCTTTGGCAATCAGCCCCAGCATTTT.

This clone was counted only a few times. The DNA of the CDR3 is TGTGCCAGCAGCCCAACGACAGGACAGGGTTGGGGCTACACCTTC. Protein sequence: CASSPTTGQGWGYTF. The chain combines TRBV7-2 with TRBJ1-2; 8 bases are shared with TRBD1. The CDR3 extends over 15 amino acids. V dropped 5 bases and J dropped 8; count of bases not matched to a gene: 13. The germline V gene encodes CDR1 SGHTA and CDR2 FQGNSA.

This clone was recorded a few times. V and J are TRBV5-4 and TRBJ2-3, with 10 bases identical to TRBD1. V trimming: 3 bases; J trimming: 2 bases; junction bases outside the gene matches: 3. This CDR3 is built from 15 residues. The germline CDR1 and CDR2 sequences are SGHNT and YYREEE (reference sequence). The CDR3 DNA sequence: TGTGCCAGCAGCTCGAGACAGGGGGCCACAGATACGCAGTATTTT. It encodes CASSSRQGATDTQYF.

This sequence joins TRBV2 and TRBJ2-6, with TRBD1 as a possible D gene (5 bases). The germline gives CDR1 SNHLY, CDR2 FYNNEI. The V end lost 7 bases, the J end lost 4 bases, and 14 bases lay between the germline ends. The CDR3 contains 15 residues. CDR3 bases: TGTGCCAGCATCCAGGGTTCGTCCGGGGCCAACGTCCTGACTTTC. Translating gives CASIQGSSGANVLTF.

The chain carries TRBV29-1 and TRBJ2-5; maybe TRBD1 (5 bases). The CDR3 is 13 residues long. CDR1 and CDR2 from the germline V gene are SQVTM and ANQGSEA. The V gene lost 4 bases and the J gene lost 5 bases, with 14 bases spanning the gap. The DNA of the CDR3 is TGCAGCGTTGTTCGACAGTCAGGGGAGACCCAGTACTTC. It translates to CSVVRQSGETQYF.

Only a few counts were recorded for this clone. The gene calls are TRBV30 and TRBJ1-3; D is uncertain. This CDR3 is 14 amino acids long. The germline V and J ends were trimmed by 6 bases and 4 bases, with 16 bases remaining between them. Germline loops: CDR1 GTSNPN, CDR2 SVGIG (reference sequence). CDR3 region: CACLTREVGNTIYF. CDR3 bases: TGTGCCTGCCTAACCCGGGAGGTCGGAAACACCATATATTTT.

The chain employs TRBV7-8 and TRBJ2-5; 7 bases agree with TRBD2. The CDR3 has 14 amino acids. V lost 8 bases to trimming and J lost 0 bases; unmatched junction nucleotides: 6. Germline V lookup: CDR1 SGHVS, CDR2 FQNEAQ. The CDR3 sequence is CASALGGDQETQYF. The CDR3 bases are TGTGCCAGCGCTTTGGGGGGGGACCAAGAGACCCAGTACTTC.

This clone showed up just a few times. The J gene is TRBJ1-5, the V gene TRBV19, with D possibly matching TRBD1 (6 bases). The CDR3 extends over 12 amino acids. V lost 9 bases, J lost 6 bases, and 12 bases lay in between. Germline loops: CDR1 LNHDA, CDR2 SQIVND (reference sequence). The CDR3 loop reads CASKQGSQPQHF. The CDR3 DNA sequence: TGTGCCAGCAAACAGGGTTCTCAGCCCCAGCATTTT. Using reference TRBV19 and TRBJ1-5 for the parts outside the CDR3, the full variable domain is DGGITQSPKYLFRKEGQNVTLSCEQNLNHDAMYWYRQDPGQGLRLIYYSQIVNDFQKGDIAEGYSVSREKKESFPLTVTSAQKNPTAFYLCASKQGSQPQHFGDGTRLSIL.